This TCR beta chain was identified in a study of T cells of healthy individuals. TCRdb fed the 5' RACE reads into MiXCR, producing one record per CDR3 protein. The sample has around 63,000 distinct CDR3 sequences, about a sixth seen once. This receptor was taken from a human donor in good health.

Here the CDR3 DNA reads TGCGCCAGCGGGCTAGCATCCCCAGATACGCAGTATTTT. Amino acid sequence: CASGLASPDTQYF. The chain combines TRBV10-2 with TRBJ2-3; maybe TRBD2 (5 bases). Germline CDR1 WSHSY, CDR2 SAAADI. The CDR3 has 13 amino acids. The V end lost 8 bases, the J end lost 4 bases, and 13 bases lay between the germline ends.